The sequence of this T cell receptor (beta chain) was determined in a study of shared clonotypes between healthy human individuals. With regard to this clone: The antigen remains undetermined.

The CDR3 runs 15 residues. V shed 0 bases and J 2 bases; nucleotides not matched to a gene: 3. The V gene's germline CDR1 is MNHEY and CDR2 SVGAGI. Generated by immunoSEQ multiplex PCR, the TCRdb table keeps only in-frame clones and is missing some. The table lists 2 million to 2.5 million clones, around 93% of them singletons, with around 0.35% in the top ten. Study-wide findings and caveats: When compared with the clonotypes that were shared by all four sorted-subset donors, the non-shared clonotypes turned out to have lower generation probabilities. Collection of samples was limited to blood; tissue repertoires likely differ.

The sample comprised naive CD4+ T cells from PBMCs. The subset here: CD45RA+ positively selected. The chain employs TRBV6-5 and TRBJ2-5, with 7 bases fitting TRBD1. The TCR sequence derives from a young man in good health. Some clones in this sample may be carry-over from other donors' samples. CDR3 sequence (DNA): TGTGCCAGCAGTTACTCGGGACAGATGCAAGAGACCCAGTACTTC. It translates to CASSYSGQMQETQYF.